A selection of T cell receptor beta chains follows, all from one sample in a study of blood T cell repertoires in COVID-19. The repertoire was sequenced with immunoSEQ multiplex PCR; TCRdb's copy has only in-frame clones and lacks some. The sample has more than 250,000 clones, 80% to 90% seen once. Sequenced sample: PBMCs or T cells enriched from blood (not recorded which). The source of these receptors is a woman between 18 and 29 years old who had recovered from COVID-19. Each CDR3 is given with its conserved first and last residue. Each record gives: D gene, V gene, clone size, J gene, CDR3 DNA, CDR3 protein. D genes are given only for firm matches. Size is stated for part of the rows, as once, few or many counts, or as a class when the clone is expanded.

D: .; V: TRBV5-1; size: .; J: TRBJ1-2; DNA: TGCGCCAGCAGCCCCGGGGGGAACAACCGGGGCTACACCTTC; CDR3: CASSPGGNNRGYTF
D: .; V: TRBV28; size: .; J: TRBJ1-6; DNA: TGTGCCAGCAGTTCCTTCGACAGGACGAATAATTCACCCCTCCACTTT; CDR3: CASSSFDRTNNSPLHF
D: .; V: TRBV25-1; size: .; J: TRBJ2-7; DNA: TGTGCCAGCAGTAGGGGAAGCTACGAGCAGTACTTC; CDR3: CASSRGSYEQYF
D: TRBD1; V: TRBV12-3/TRBV12-4; size: .; J: TRBJ1-5; DNA: TGTGCCAGCAGTTACAGGGGGAATCAGCCCCAGCATTTT; CDR3: CASSYRGNQPQHF
D: .; V: TRBV3-1/TRBV3-2; size: once; J: TRBJ2-7; DNA: TGTGCCAGCAGCCAAGGTGGGGGCCCCCTTCACTACGAGCAGTACTTC; CDR3: CASSQGGGPLHYEQYF
D: TRBD1; V: TRBV3-1/TRBV3-2; size: few; J: TRBJ2-2; DNA: TGTGCCAGCAGACTAGGGACAGGGGGCTCCGGGGAGCTGTTTTTT; CDR3: CASRLGTGGSGELFF
D: .; V: TRBV9; size: .; J: TRBJ2-6; DNA: TGTGCCAGCAGCCTGGAGGGCTCTGGGGCCAACGTCCTGACTTTC; CDR3: CASSLEGSGANVLTF
D: .; V: TRBV5-1; size: .; J: TRBJ1-1; DNA: TGCGCCAGCAGCTTGTACGGGGTTATGAACACTGAAGCTTTCTTT; CDR3: CASSLYGVMNTEAFF
D: TRBD2; V: TRBV27; size: .; J: TRBJ2-3; DNA: TGTGCCAGCAGTTTCGTTTTTTTGCGAACTAGCGGGAGTCCTTCTAGCACAGATACGCAGTATTTT; CDR3: CASSFVFLRTSGSPSSTDTQYF
D: TRBD2; V: TRBV19; size: once; J: TRBJ2-1; DNA: TGTGCCAGTAGTATGGCGGGGGGCTCCTACAATGAGCAGTTCTTC; CDR3: CASSMAGGSYNEQFF